This T cell receptor beta chain came from a study of identical twins. Study-wide results and limits: In drawing conclusions, the study used cross-sectional statistical analysis and did not follow the same donors. Fewer insertions were carried by abundant cord blood beta clonotypes, but none was seen in memory repertoires.

Regarding this clonotype: Antigen unknown.

Unique molecular identifiers were present on cDNA, and template switching added a universal primer site. Each CDR3 protein gets one entry after TCRdb re-called the 5' RACE reads with MiXCR. This sample has 400,000 to 600,000 distinct CDR3 sequences, with 20% to 25% found just once. Germline V gene sequence: CDR1 MGHRA, CDR2 YSYEKL. V dropped 1 base and J dropped 7 bases, with 10 bases sitting between them. This CDR3 has 14 residues. Everyone who gave samples was a healthy Caucasian. These data were also reused for a study on yellow fever vaccine responses in identical twins.

The V call is TRBV4-1, the J call TRBJ2-2, with D perhaps TRBD2 (5 bases). This clonotype was sampled from a woman between 18 and 29 years old in good health. The sample consisted of CD4+ T cells sorted from blood. The CDR3 bases are TGCGCCAGCAGCCAAGCCGGGAAGGGCGGGGAGCTGTTTTTT. Its translation: CASSQAGKGGELFF.